The present entry profiles one T cell receptor beta chain with its context. Its antigen is still unknown. Germline values: CDR1 MNHEY, CDR2 SVGAGI. V dropped 2 bases and J dropped 1 base, with 9 bases sitting between them. The CDR3 runs to 14 residues. Time point: proximal margin of the surgical specimen (macroscopically non-inflamed). This sample stems from a study of T cell repertoires in ileal Crohn's disease. Study-level information: Patients had a median approximately 8-year disease duration, and over 30% were active smokers. From the resection specimen's proximal margin, biopsies were taken as MI.

TCRdb keeps only in-frame clones here, not all; method: immunoSEQ multiplex PCR. Of approximately 4,100 clones listed, roughly 72% are singletons. General study results and limits: Sorted CD8 T cells held more high-frequency clones than CD4.

The source material was ileal tissue. The TCR sequence derives from an adult with Crohn's disease. V is TRBV6-5 and J is TRBJ2-7; D possibly corresponds to TRBD1 (6 bases). The CDR3: CASSYTGTSYEQYF. The CDR3 bases are TGTGCCAGCAGTTACACCGGGACATCCTACGAGCAGTACTTC.